The rows below give T cell receptor beta chains drawn from one sample of a study of blood T cell repertoires in COVID-19. Data came from immunoSEQ multiplex PCR; TCRdb stores just in-frame clones and leaves some out. This sample has approximately 130,000 clones, with approximately 80% found just once. The material sequenced was peripheral blood. All receptors come from a human donor in a cohort sampled during active COVID-19. Each CDR3 is given with its conserved first and last residue. D genes are given only for firm matches. A clone size is listed for some rows: how often the clone was seen (once, few, many), or a class if it is expanded.

TRBD1	-	TRBV19	TRBJ2-7	TGTGCCAGTAGTACCACAGGGGATTTAGACGAGCAGTACTTC	CASSTTGDLDEQYF
-	-	TRBV7-9	TRBJ1-1	TGTGCCAGCAGCTCCCGGAGGGACGGGAACACTGAAGCTTTCTTT	CASSSRRDGNTEAFF
TRBD2	-	TRBV5-6	TRBJ2-7	TGTGCCAGCAGCTCGCGGAGGCTAGCGGGACTCTACGAGCAGTACTTC	CASSSRRLAGLYEQYF
-	-	TRBV20-1	TRBJ1-2	TGCAGTGTTGGCGGGCATGGCTACACCTTC	CSVGGHGYTF
TRBD1	-	TRBV30	TRBJ1-3	TGTGCCTGGAGCCGGGACAGGGGATTGGGTGGAAACACCATATATTTT	CAWSRDRGLGGNTIYF
TRBD1	few	TRBV27	TRBJ1-6	TGTGCCAGCAGTTTATTGGGGGACAGGGATAATTCACCCCTCCACTTT	CASSLLGDRDNSPLHF
-	few	TRBV6-6	TRBJ1-6	TGTGCCAGCAGTTACTCTCCAGATAATTCACCCCTCCACTTT	CASSYSPDNSPLHF
TRBD2	few	TRBV5-8	TRBJ2-7	TGTGCCAGCAGCTTTGGGACTAGCGGGATCGACGAGCAGTACTTC	CASSFGTSGIDEQYF
-	-	TRBV5-6	TRBJ2-7	TGTGCCAGCAGCCGGAGTGCAGGGGCCCGCTACGAGCAGTACTTC	CASSRSAGARYEQYF
TRBD1	few	TRBV9	TRBJ2-5	TGTGCCAGCAGCGTTTTGCCGGGACAGCAAGAGACCCAGTACTTC	CASSVLPGQQETQYF
-	-	TRBV4-1	TRBJ2-1	TGCGCCAGCAGCCAAGAGGGCGACCCTGCCTACAATGAGCAGTTCTTC	CASSQEGDPAYNEQFF
-	once	TRBV11-2	TRBJ2-7	TGTGCCAGCAGCTTAGGGGGACTGATTGCCTACGAGCAGTACTTC	CASSLGGLIAYEQYF
TRBD2	-	TRBV7-6	TRBJ2-7	TGTGCCAGCAGCTCCCTACTTAGCGGGAGAAAATACGAGCAGTACTTC	CASSSLLSGRKYEQYF
TRBD2	-	TRBV10-1	TRBJ2-1	TGCGCCAGCAGTGACCACGGGACTAGCGGGGACAATGAGCAGTTCTTC	CASSDHGTSGDNEQFF
-	-	TRBV19	TRBJ2-7	TGTGCCAGTAGTTCGCTCCAGGATACCTACGAGCAGTACTTC	CASSSLQDTYEQYF
-	-	TRBV12-5	TRBJ2-6	TGTGCTAGTGGTTTGTTTGCTCTATCTGGGGCCAACGTCCTGACTTTC	CASGLFALSGANVLTF
TRBD1	-	TRBV18	TRBJ2-6	TGTGCCAGCTCACGGGGACAGGGTAGATCTGGGGCCAACGTCCTGACTTTC	CASSRGQGRSGANVLTF
TRBD2	-	TRBV13	TRBJ2-5	TGTGCCAGCAGCCCCGGGACTAGCGTATTGAAGACCCAGTACTTC	CASSPGTSVLKTQYF
-	-	TRBV27	TRBJ1-6	TGTGCCAGCAGGGCCGGGGTGATAAATTCACCCCTCCACTTT	CASRAGVINSPLHF
-	-	TRBV29-1	TRBJ2-7	TGCAGCGTTGAAGTGGACACCACCTACGAGCAGTACTTC	CSVEVDTTYEQYF
-	-	TRBV6-5	TRBJ2-7	TGTGCCAGCAGTTACAGCTCAGGCGCCTACGAGCAGTACTTC	CASSYSSGAYEQYF
-	-	TRBV5-1	TRBJ1-1	TGCGCCAGCAGCTTGGAGGGGGTCGCCTACACTGAAGCTTTCTTT	CASSLEGVAYTEAFF
-	few	TRBV6-5	TRBJ1-3	TGTGCCAGCGGGAACAGGGTATCGCGAAACACCATATATTTT	CASGNRVSRNTIYF
-	few	TRBV7-9	TRBJ1-4	TGTGCCAGCAGCTTCGATGAAAAACTGTTTTTT	CASSFDEKLFF
TRBD1	-	TRBV7-9	TRBJ2-4	TGTGCCACGTCTAGGGGGCCTCAAAACATTCAGTACTTC	CATSRGPQNIQYF
TRBD2	-	TRBV7-2	TRBJ2-7	TGTGCCAGCAGCTCCTCCGGACTAGCGTACTTC	CASSSSGLAYF
TRBD1	-	TRBV6-5	TRBJ2-7	TGTGCCAGCAGTTACTGGGACAGTGGAGTCGGCGAGCAGTACTTC	CASSYWDSGVGEQYF
-	-	TRBV5-1	TRBJ1-1	TGCGCCAGCAGCTTGTCGGCTCAGGGAAGTATCATGAACACTGAAGCTTTCTTT	CASSLSAQGSIMNTEAFF
-	-	TRBV5-4	TRBJ1-2	TGTGCCAGCAGCTTCGGGAGCTACTATGGCTACACCTTC	CASSFGSYYGYTF
TRBD1	-	TRBV27	TRBJ2-7	TGTGCCAGCTCTAGACAGGGTCGTCTCTACGAGCAGTACTTC	CASSRQGRLYEQYF
TRBD1	-	TRBV10-3	TRBJ2-7	TGTGCCATCAGTGAAAGTAAAGACAGGGGGCGAAGCGAGCAGTACTTC	CAISESKDRGRSEQYF
-	-	TRBV5-1	TRBJ2-7	TGCGCCAGCAGCTCCCAGGGCTCCTACGAGCAGTACTTC	CASSSQGSYEQYF
TRBD1	-	TRBV2	TRBJ2-5	TGTGCCAGCAGTGAGTTGACAGGGCGAGAAGAGACCCAGTACTTC	CASSELTGREETQYF
TRBD1	-	TRBV7-9	TRBJ2-7	TGTGCCAGCAGCGCGGGACAGGGGAAAACCTACGAGCAGTACTTC	CASSAGQGKTYEQYF
-	-	TRBV19	TRBJ1-6	TGTGCCAGTAGCCCTACCGTAAATTCACCCCTCCACTTT	CASSPTVNSPLHF
TRBD1	-	TRBV5-5	TRBJ2-7	TGTGCCAGCAGCTTAGCCGGGACAGTCTCCTACGAGCAGTACTTC	CASSLAGTVSYEQYF
TRBD1	-	TRBV30	TRBJ1-5	TGTGCCTGGAGTGACCACAGGGGGCAATCGCCCCAGCATTTT	CAWSDHRGQSPQHF
-	-	TRBV10-2	TRBJ1-3	TGCGCCAGCAGTGAATCGGGGGAGTTCTCTGGAAACACCATATATTTT	CASSESGEFSGNTIYF
-	few	TRBV5-1	TRBJ2-7	TGCGCCAGCAGCTTCGCTACCCTGAGCTCCTACGAGCAGTACTTC	CASSFATLSSYEQYF
TRBD1	-	TRBV15	TRBJ1-5	TGTGCCACCAGCAGAGAGCAACAGGGGTTCAATCAGCCCCAGCATTTT	CATSREQQGFNQPQHF
-	-	TRBV6-5	TRBJ1-1	TGTGCCAGCAGTTACAACAGAGACACTGAAGCTTTCTTT	CASSYNRDTEAFF
TRBD2	-	TRBV7-3	TRBJ2-1	TGTGCCAGCAGCTCGGGACTAGCGGGGGCAATGGAAGAGCAGTTCTTC	CASSSGLAGAMEEQFF
-	-	TRBV9	TRBJ1-6	TGTGCCAGCAGCGCCGGAGGGGTTTCACCCCTCCACTTT	CASSAGGVSPLHF
-	-	TRBV25-1	TRBJ2-5	TGTGCCAGCAGTGAATATCGGAGCGGACCTCAAGAGACCCAGTACTTC	CASSEYRSGPQETQYF
-	-	TRBV6-1	TRBJ2-7	TGTGCCAGCAGTGAAGACTGGGTAGGGACTGACGAGCAGTACTTC	CASSEDWVGTDEQYF
TRBD1	-	TRBV7-9	TRBJ1-1	TGTGCCAGCGGGGCAGGGGGCACTGAAGCTTTCTTT	CASGAGGTEAFF
-	-	TRBV5-1	TRBJ2-3	TGCGCCAGCAGCTTGGATAGCGCAGTAGATACGCAGTATTTT	CASSLDSAVDTQYF